The rows below give T cell receptor beta chains drawn from one sample of a study of T cell responses to AZD1222 COVID-19 vaccine. Here immunoSEQ multiplex PCR was the method, and the copy in TCRdb shows in-frame clones only, minus some. The data show approximately 67,000 clones, about 80% seen once. Sequencing was performed on peripheral blood, taken 28 days after the second AZD1222 dose. The receptor set was obtained from an adult who received the AZD1222 COVID-19 vaccine. Both conserved end residues are part of each CDR3.

v_gene	CDR3aa
TRBV7-9	CASSSGTVSRSTDTQYF
TRBV7-9	CASSFQSDGNQPQHF
TRBV24-1	CATRLGETGELFF
TRBV21-1	CASSKAGEGIANYGYTF
TRBV6-5	CASSYSVSGGYGYTF
TRBV9	CASSAGHRMGYNEQFF
TRBV19	CATSPGQAVGELFF
TRBV2	CASSDRFSSYEQYF
TRBV5-4	CASSSLTTPGQYF
TRBV7-9	CASSFQVLRNTEAFF
TRBV5-6	CASSSSGRGGAEAFF
TRBV11-3	CASSLAGGNSPLHF